This T cell receptor beta chain was recorded in a study of blood T cell repertoires in COVID-19. Study overall: Samples representing acute and convalescent COVID-19 were sourced from the United States, Italy and Spain. Nucleic acid was either cDNA or gDNA, and it came from T cells, B-cell-depleted T cells, or PBMCs.

In the original processing: Reference gene primer amplification yielded estimated nucleated cell counts. The data were produced by immunoSEQ multiplex PCR, yet TCRdb's version contains in-frame clones alone and is incomplete. The DNA gave D and trimming, while V, J and clone size come from that table. The sample has nearly 70,000 clones, 70% to 90% seen once. V was pared by 7 bases and J by 0 bases, with 7 bases between. The germline V gene encodes CDR1 MDHEN and CDR2 SYDVKM. The length of the CDR3 is 13 residues. Seattle's cohort entered during active infection and was followed longitudinally. Material: peripheral blood. The source is a woman aged 45-65 years with COVID-19, enrolled during active disease. The chain uses TRBV28 and TRBJ1-3; no firm D call. This CDR3 is CASKRFSGNTIYF. DNA for the CDR3: TGTGCCAGCAAGAGGTTCTCTGGAAACACCATATATTTT.